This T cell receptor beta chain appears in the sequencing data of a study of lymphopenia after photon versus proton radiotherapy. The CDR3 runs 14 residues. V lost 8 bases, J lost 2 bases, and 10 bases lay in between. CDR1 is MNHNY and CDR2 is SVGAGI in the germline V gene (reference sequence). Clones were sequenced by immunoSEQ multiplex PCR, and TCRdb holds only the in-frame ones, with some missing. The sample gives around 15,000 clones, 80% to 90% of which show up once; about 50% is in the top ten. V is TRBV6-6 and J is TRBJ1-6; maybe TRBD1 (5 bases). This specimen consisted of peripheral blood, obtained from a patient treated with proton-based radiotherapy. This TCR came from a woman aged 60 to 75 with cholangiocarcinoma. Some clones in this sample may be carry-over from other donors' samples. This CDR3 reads CASVLGAYNSPLHF. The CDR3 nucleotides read TGTGCCAGCGTTCTGGGGGCCTATAATTCACCCCTCCACTTT.